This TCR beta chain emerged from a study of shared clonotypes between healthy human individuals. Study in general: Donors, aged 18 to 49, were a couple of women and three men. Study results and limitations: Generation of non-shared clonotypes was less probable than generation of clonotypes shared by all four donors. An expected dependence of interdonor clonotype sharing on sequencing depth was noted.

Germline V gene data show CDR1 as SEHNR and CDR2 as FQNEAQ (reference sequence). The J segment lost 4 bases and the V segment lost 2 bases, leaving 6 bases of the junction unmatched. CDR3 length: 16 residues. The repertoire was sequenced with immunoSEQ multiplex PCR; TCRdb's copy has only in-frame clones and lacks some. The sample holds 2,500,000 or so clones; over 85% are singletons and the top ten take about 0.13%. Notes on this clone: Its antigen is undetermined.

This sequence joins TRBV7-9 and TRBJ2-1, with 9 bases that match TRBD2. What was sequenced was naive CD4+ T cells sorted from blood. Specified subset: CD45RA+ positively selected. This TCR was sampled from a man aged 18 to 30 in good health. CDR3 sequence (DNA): TGTGCCAGCAGCTTAAGCGGGAGGTCCGCTTACAATGAGCAGTTCTTC. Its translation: CASSLSGRSAYNEQFF.